A selection of T cell receptor beta chains follows, all from one sample in a study of T and B cells in COVID-19 patients. MiXCR, applied by TCRdb to the multiplex PCR reads, yields one record per CDR3 protein. The sample shows 6,000 to 7,500 distinct CDR3 sequences, 20% to 25% of them seen only once. Sequencing was done on a sample of blood. The receptors originated from a human donor who had recovered from COVID-19. Each CDR3 is given with its conserved first and last residue. The D gene is left open where the match is weak. A row's size may be missing; if present it is once, few, many or a size class.

D gene: -
V gene: TRBV19
J gene: TRBJ2-2
clone size: medium-sized
CDR3 protein: CASMISQIGELFF
CDR3 DNA: TGTGCCAGTATGATCTCGCAAATCGGGGAGCTGTTTTTT

D gene: TRBD1
V gene: TRBV5-1
J gene: TRBJ2-7
clone size: few
CDR3 protein: CASSLAGRGSYEQYF
CDR3 DNA: TGCGCCAGCAGCTTGGCGGGCAGGGGGTCCTACGAGCAGTACTTC

D gene: -
V gene: TRBV29-1
J gene: TRBJ2-7
clone size: -
CDR3 protein: CSVVAGDHYEQYF
CDR3 DNA: TGCAGCGTTGTGGCAGGGGACCACTACGAGCAGTACTTC

D gene: -
V gene: TRBV6-1
J gene: TRBJ1-4
clone size: many
CDR3 protein: CATIDRRANEKLFF
CDR3 DNA: TGTGCCACCATAGACAGGCGGGCTAATGAAAAACTGTTTTTT

D gene: -
V gene: TRBV19
J gene: TRBJ1-1
clone size: medium-sized
CDR3 protein: CASSIVGGAEAFF
CDR3 DNA: TGTGCCAGTAGTATTGTAGGGGGGGCTGAAGCTTTCTTT

D gene: TRBD2
V gene: TRBV19
J gene: TRBJ2-3
clone size: medium-sized
CDR3 protein: CASSPWTSGGPGDTQYF
CDR3 DNA: TGTGCCAGTAGTCCGTGGACTAGCGGGGGGCCTGGAGATACGCAGTATTTT

D gene: -
V gene: TRBV5-4
J gene: TRBJ2-3
clone size: medium-sized
CDR3 protein: CASSSKLLPPSTDTQYF
CDR3 DNA: TGTGCCAGCAGCTCAAAACTACTCCCACCCTCCACAGATACGCAGTATTTT

D gene: TRBD2
V gene: TRBV5-1
J gene: TRBJ2-1
clone size: few
CDR3 protein: CASSQGGGTAGGYNEQFF
CDR3 DNA: TGCGCCAGCAGCCAGGGAGGAGGGACGGCGGGGGGGTACAATGAGCAGTTCTTC

D gene: TRBD2
V gene: TRBV18
J gene: TRBJ2-6
clone size: many
CDR3 protein: CASSPPLGGPSGGISGANVLTF
CDR3 DNA: TGTGCCAGCTCACCACCGTTAGGTGGGCCTAGCGGGGGAATCTCTGGGGCCAACGTCCTGACTTTC

D gene: -
V gene: TRBV6-1
J gene: TRBJ2-7
clone size: medium-sized
CDR3 protein: CASSGGYEQYF
CDR3 DNA: TGTGCCAGCAGTGGCGGCTACGAGCAGTACTTC

D gene: -
V gene: TRBV27
J gene: TRBJ2-7
clone size: medium-sized
CDR3 protein: CASLAPASYEQYF
CDR3 DNA: TGTGCCAGCTTGGCCCCAGCATCCTACGAGCAGTACTTC

D gene: TRBD1
V gene: TRBV28
J gene: TRBJ2-2
clone size: -
CDR3 protein: CASSRQGGTGELFF
CDR3 DNA: TGTGCCAGCAGTAGACAGGGGGGCACCGGGGAGCTGTTTTTT

D gene: -
V gene: TRBV6-1
J gene: TRBJ1-1
clone size: few
CDR3 protein: CASSGQLNTEAFF
CDR3 DNA: TGTGCCAGCAGTGGTCAACTGAACACTGAAGCTTTCTTT

D gene: TRBD1
V gene: TRBV6-1
J gene: TRBJ2-2
clone size: medium-sized
CDR3 protein: CASSVGTGVLIGELFF
CDR3 DNA: TGTGCCAGCAGTGTTGGGACAGGGGTTCTTATCGGGGAGCTGTTTTTT

D gene: -
V gene: TRBV12-3/TRBV12-4
J gene: TRBJ2-5
clone size: few
CDR3 protein: CASSFGILGETQYF
CDR3 DNA: TGTGCCAGCAGTTTTGGCATCCTAGGAGAGACCCAGTACTTC

D gene: TRBD2
V gene: TRBV6-5
J gene: TRBJ2-1
clone size: medium-sized
CDR3 protein: CASGTSGGMSNEQFF
CDR3 DNA: TGTGCCAGCGGGACTAGCGGGGGGATGTCCAATGAGCAGTTCTTC

D gene: -
V gene: TRBV20-1
J gene: TRBJ1-5
clone size: -
CDR3 protein: CSALGGNQPQHF
CDR3 DNA: TGCAGTGCCCTCGGGGGCAATCAGCCCCAGCATTTT

D gene: -
V gene: TRBV19
J gene: TRBJ1-6
clone size: medium-sized
CDR3 protein: CASNSGPYNSPLHF
CDR3 DNA: TGTGCCAGTAACTCGGGGCCATATAATTCACCCCTCCACTTT

D gene: -
V gene: TRBV12-3/TRBV12-4
J gene: TRBJ1-1
clone size: medium-sized
CDR3 protein: CASSLAQGTEAFF
CDR3 DNA: TGTGCCAGCAGTTTAGCGCAGGGTACTGAAGCTTTCTTT

D gene: -
V gene: TRBV7-2
J gene: TRBJ2-7
clone size: -
CDR3 protein: CASSLAQGLGGHEQYF
CDR3 DNA: TGTGCCAGCAGCTTAGCGCAGGGCCTAGGAGGTCACGAGCAGTACTTC

D gene: -
V gene: TRBV24-1
J gene: TRBJ2-3
clone size: -
CDR3 protein: CAAGARGTDTQYF
CDR3 DNA: TGTGCCGCCGGAGCCAGAGGCACAGATACGCAGTATTTT

D gene: TRBD1
V gene: TRBV5-1
J gene: TRBJ1-3
clone size: few
CDR3 protein: CASSPPDRLGNTIYF
CDR3 DNA: TGCGCCAGCAGCCCGCCGGACAGGCTAGGAAACACCATATATTTT

D gene: -
V gene: TRBV5-4
J gene: TRBJ1-2
clone size: many
CDR3 protein: CASSVEPGQANYGYTF
CDR3 DNA: TGTGCCAGCAGCGTAGAGCCGGGACAAGCTAACTATGGCTACACCTTC

D gene: -
V gene: TRBV7-2
J gene: TRBJ2-3
clone size: -
CDR3 protein: CASSPGSTDTQYF
CDR3 DNA: TGTGCCAGCAGCCCCGGCAGCACAGATACGCAGTATTTT

D gene: -
V gene: TRBV12-3/TRBV12-4
J gene: TRBJ2-7
clone size: medium-sized
CDR3 protein: CASTGQSRHYEQYF
CDR3 DNA: TGTGCCAGCACCGGGCAGTCCAGACACTACGAGCAGTACTTC

D gene: -
V gene: TRBV5-4
J gene: TRBJ1-2
clone size: -
CDR3 protein: CASSFQGSGYGYTF
CDR3 DNA: TGTGCCAGCAGCTTCCAGGGGTCGGGATATGGCTACACCTTC

D gene: TRBD1
V gene: TRBV5-1
J gene: TRBJ1-2
clone size: -
CDR3 protein: CASSLETGDYGYTF
CDR3 DNA: TGCGCCAGCAGCTTGGAGACAGGGGACTATGGCTACACCTTC

D gene: -
V gene: TRBV11-2
J gene: TRBJ2-5
clone size: few
CDR3 protein: CASSSSRGGETQYF
CDR3 DNA: TGTGCCAGCAGCTCCTCCCGTGGTGGGGAGACCCAGTACTTC

D gene: -
V gene: TRBV19
J gene: TRBJ1-5
clone size: medium-sized
CDR3 protein: CASSIVEGGGQPQHF
CDR3 DNA: TGTGCCAGTAGTATTGTGGAAGGAGGTGGACAGCCCCAGCATTTT

D gene: TRBD1
V gene: TRBV5-1
J gene: TRBJ2-3
clone size: few
CDR3 protein: CASSVQGPDTQYF
CDR3 DNA: TGCGCCAGCAGCGTACAGGGGCCAGATACGCAGTATTTT

D gene: -
V gene: TRBV5-1
J gene: TRBJ2-3
clone size: many
CDR3 protein: CASSLQSTDTQYF
CDR3 DNA: TGCGCCAGCAGCTTACAGAGCACAGATACGCAGTATTTT

D gene: -
V gene: TRBV12-3/TRBV12-4
J gene: TRBJ1-1
clone size: -
CDR3 protein: CASSFEGPNTEAFF
CDR3 DNA: TGTGCCAGCAGTTTTGAGGGACCCAACACTGAAGCTTTCTTT

D gene: TRBD1
V gene: TRBV11-2
J gene: TRBJ2-7
clone size: -
CDR3 protein: CASSLEHRGEQYF
CDR3 DNA: TGTGCCAGCAGCTTAGAACACAGGGGCGAGCAGTACTTC

D gene: TRBD1
V gene: TRBV19
J gene: TRBJ1-6
clone size: -
CDR3 protein: CASSTPAGTGNSPLHF
CDR3 DNA: TGTGCCAGTAGTACGCCAGCCGGGACAGGGAATTCACCCCTCCACTTT

D gene: TRBD1
V gene: TRBV6-5
J gene: TRBJ1-6
clone size: medium-sized
CDR3 protein: CASSRDWDSYSPLHF
CDR3 DNA: TGTGCCAGCAGCCGAGACTGGGACAGCTATTCACCCCTCCACTTT

D gene: -
V gene: TRBV6-4
J gene: TRBJ2-2
clone size: medium-sized
CDR3 protein: CASSDGGAGELFF
CDR3 DNA: TGTGCCAGCAGTGATGGTGGGGCCGGGGAGCTGTTTTTT

D gene: TRBD1
V gene: TRBV6-6
J gene: TRBJ1-1
clone size: few
CDR3 protein: CASSYATGTENMNTEAFF
CDR3 DNA: TGTGCCAGCAGTTACGCCACCGGGACAGAAAACATGAACACTGAAGCTTTCTTT

D gene: -
V gene: TRBV7-2
J gene: TRBJ2-7
clone size: few
CDR3 protein: CASSFGGQREQYF
CDR3 DNA: TGTGCCAGCAGCTTTGGCGGACAGCGCGAGCAGTACTTC

D gene: -
V gene: TRBV27
J gene: TRBJ2-2
clone size: medium-sized
CDR3 protein: CASSIERVAGELFF
CDR3 DNA: TGTGCCAGCAGTATTGAGAGGGTGGCCGGGGAGCTGTTTTTT